The T cell receptor (beta chain) described here comes from a study of cytomegalovirus exposure and HLA in healthy donors. Study context: The 120 or so validation repertoires used the same platform as the roughly 670 first-cohort repertoires, a later analysis reported. Study-level points and caveats: The investigators catalogued 150 or so TCR beta chains as cytomegalovirus-associated. In vitro testing confirmed three CMV-associated chains as specific for CMV antigens. Usually a TCR sequence was rare, but some public TCRs were found in many donors.

Using immunoSEQ multiplex PCR, the repertoire was profiled, and TCRdb retains in-frame clones only, with some absent. The table includes 200,000 to 300,000 clones, less than 95% detected once. This CDR3 comprises 13 residues. Germline V gives CDR1 SNHLY, CDR2 FYNNEI. Between the trimmed V and J ends, which lost 9 bases and 0 bases, there was a span of 11 bases. Points on this clone: Its antigen is not known.

Sequencing input: PBMCs. The clonotype originates from a woman under 40 in good health and CMV-seronegative. The chain links TRBV2 to TRBJ2-5, with unresolved D. CDR3 in DNA: TGTGCCAGATTCGACAAGTACCAAGAGACCCAGTACTTC. Its protein product is CARFDKYQETQYF.